The clone carrying this T cell receptor beta chain was recorded many times. Its antigen is still unknown. These data originate in a study of T cells after posttransplantation cyclophosphamide. General study results and limits: Later blood repertoires were often dominated by clones from the donor CD8+ memory compartment. Tissue-infiltrating T cells from skin or gut overlapped little with blood T cells. TRB clonality was highly associated with recipient CMV seropositivity and reactivation.

Assay: immunoSEQ multiplex PCR; the TCRdb copy retains only in-frame clones and omits some. The specimen gives tens of thousands of clones without singletons; the ten biggest hold 2.2%. This related bone marrow graft donor gave peripheral blood on the day of marrow donation. The germline V gene encodes CDR1 GTSNPN and CDR2 SVGIG (reference sequence). The V segment lost 5 bases and the J segment 0 bases; nucleotides outside the gene matches: 9. There are 15 residues in the CDR3. The receptor was isolated from a man aged 35 to 55 in good health, CMV-negative, and a related stem cell transplant donor. The rearrangement joins TRBV30 to TRBJ2-5, with 7 bases matching TRBD2. Sequencing was carried out using PBMCs. The CDR3 reads CAWGDPREYQETQYF. The CDR3 nucleotides read TGTGCCTGGGGAGACCCGCGGGAGTACCAAGAGACCCAGTACTTC. Drawing the rest from reference TRBV30 and TRBJ2-5, the complete variable domain is SQTIHQWPATLVQPVGSPLSLECTVEGTSNPNLYWYRQAAGRGLQLLFYSVGIGQISSEVPQNLSASRPQDRQFILSSKKLLLSDSGFYLCAWGDPREYQETQYFGPGTRLLVL.